This T cell receptor beta chain was sequenced in a study of naive and memory T cell subsets (dated by TCRdb to the late 2010s). About the full investigation: An open-source, UMI-based TCR alpha and beta sequencing pipeline was applied to sorted naive and memory peripheral blood T cell subsets. RNA was DNase-treated and reverse transcribed with TCR constant-region primers, mostly using SuperScript III. IgG serology results and the functional CMV T cell responses were in complete agreement. Here is what the overall study found, with its caveats: RNA-based TCR counts may be influenced by expression changes linked to T cell activation and differentiation. The abundance of TCRs followed a power law with an exponent that differed between naive and memory subsets yet stayed consistent across the three individuals. The repertoire findings for the naive and memory subsets could not be validated against a ground truth because none was available. Naive repertoires, especially CD8, contained a few larger clonotypes, possibly memory cells re-expressing CD45RA. In both CD4 and CD8 cells, the Gini index increased while Shannon and inverse Simpson diversity decreased from naive through CM, EM and EMRA. Single alpha or beta chain sequences, rather than paired alpha/beta receptors, were used to define clonotypes. Following error correction, more than 85% of naive TCR sequences occurred only once, which made naive abundance distributions much steeper than those of memory subsets.

In the case of this clonotype: Its antigen target is currently unknown. Nothing much larger sits one base from this clone, and base qualities are not available.

TCR alpha and beta chain libraries were amplified separately from the second PCR step onward. CMV status of each donor was established by measuring IFNgamma production from CD4+ T cells after fresh PBMCs were stimulated overnight with CMV viral lysate. CD4 T cells were positively selected using Miltenyi beads, after which CD8 T cells were positively selected from the CD4-negative fraction. Cells stained for CD3, CD4, CD8, CD45RA, CD27 and a live/dead dye were sorted on a BD Aria II into four subsets by CD45RA and CD27. A few healthy volunteers provided blood, and each donor's sample was split into CD4 and CD8 T cells and then further divided into four differentiation subsets. About 0.13 L of peripheral blood was collected from each donor, and PBMC were isolated from the blood using Ficoll-Paque PLUS density-gradient centrifugation. After sorting, cells were lysed in RLT buffer, RNA was extracted using a Qiagen RNeasy kit, and the extracted RNA was stored at -80 degrees C.

The germline V gene specifies MDHEN as CDR1 and SYDVKM as CDR2. Its CDR3 holds 15 amino acids, cysteine through phenylalanine. The CDR3 DNA has 45 bases and is translated from base 1. V loses 5 bases, J loses 2 bases, and the germline ends lie 12 bases apart. Library method: UMI-ligation and nested PCR. An equimolar mix of two oligonucleotides covering both TRBC1 and TRBC2 was used as the beta constant-region primer. The ligated cDNA went through four rounds of PCR with nested alpha and beta constant-region primers together with the SP2 primer. A single-stranded oligonucleotide bearing the SP2 primer plus a 12-nucleotide UMI was ligated onto the 3' end of the cDNA by T4 RNA ligase 1. Incubation of the ligation reaction was carried out at 16 degrees C for about 19-25 hours. PCR2 was usually performed as a SYBR Green qPCR and halted at a preset threshold so that over-amplification would not occur. All purifications after the first were performed with Agencourt AMPure XP magnetic beads. Libraries were quantified by Qubit and checked on a TapeStation, where a main peak was expected near 650 bp. Sequencing of the pooled libraries was done on an Illumina MiSeq using v2 2x251 paired-end kits, which typically yielded roughly 0.95-2.2 million reads per sample. Libraries were pooled at about 4 nM per sample, and roughly 4.5-7% PhiX was added to improve cluster recognition. Per the original workflow: V and J genes were assigned to Demultiplexor-processed FASTQ reads by Decombinator through tag matching, with a single base-pair mismatch being allowed. Collapsinator used UMIs to correct both sequencing errors and frequency errors arising from PCR heterogeneity. CDR3Translator translated TCRs and extracted CDR3s from the conserved cysteine to the FGXG phenylalanine, flagging non-productive sequences. Gini, Shannon entropy and inverse Simpson indices were computed after subsampling the repertoires to the same number of UMI-defined TCRs. Power-law fits to clonotype abundance distributions were performed by maximum likelihood within the linear range. Similar UMI counts, unique TCR numbers and clonal distributions were obtained with the pipeline and with MIGEC on one naive CD8 sample. One analysis removed from the naive repertoire any naive TCRs that were also found in any memory subset from the same donor. The repertoires were searched for under 7,500 CMV-associated CDR3 sequences that had been compiled from VDJdb and a published dataset. Clones were called with MiXCR by TCRdb after fastp trimmed the public reads at Q25, and only in-frame beta chains were retained. Every distinct CDR3 protein forms one entry, paired with its most common genes and DNA. V and J calls and clone size were set by TCRdb, not the authors. For this sample the table gives some 82,000 distinct CDR3 sequences, of which approximately 10% were detected only once. 1.2% of the sample goes to the ten largest clones.

This sequence uses TRBV28 and TRBJ2-2; TRBD1 is perhaps the D gene, given 6 matching bases. The sequence was obtained from a human donor in good health. Sequenced sample: naive CD8+ T cells from blood. The cell subset or site label, as the study defines it: naive T cells, CD45RA high CD27+. The CDR3 region reads CASSRQEVNTGELFF. The DNA sequence is as follows: TGTGCCAGCAGTCGACAGGAGGTCAACACCGGGGAGCTGTTTTTT.